The rows below give T cell receptor beta chains drawn from one sample of a study of control samples from healthy donors and cancer patients. The data were produced by immunoSEQ multiplex PCR, yet TCRdb's version contains in-frame clones alone and is incomplete. The sample shows roughly 100,000 clones, about four fifths of them seen only once. Sequenced input: blood. The receptor source for this set is a woman aged 45-65 years in good health. Each CDR3 is given with its conserved first and last residue. Rows may omit the clone size; those that give it use once, few, many or a size class.

size: -; V: TRBV25-1; J: TRBJ1-2; CDR3: CASSVDSFYGYTF
size: -; V: TRBV7-9; J: TRBJ1-6; CDR3: CASSPTTGEYSPLHF
size: -; V: TRBV2; J: TRBJ1-5; CDR3: CASSRQNYANQPQHF
size: -; V: TRBV27; J: TRBJ2-2; CDR3: CASSLQGPGELFF
size: -; V: TRBV15; J: TRBJ2-7; CDR3: CATSRDYGHPVNEQYF
size: -; V: TRBV23-1; J: TRBJ1-2; CDR3: CASSQSGTAANYGYTF
size: -; V: TRBV5-6; J: TRBJ2-5; CDR3: CASSTRTGGYEETQYF
size: -; V: TRBV7-2; J: TRBJ2-2; CDR3: CASSQLQRTATGELFF
size: -; V: TRBV12-5; J: TRBJ2-7; CDR3: CASGPGDEQYF
size: once; V: TRBV3-1/TRBV3-2; J: TRBJ2-2; CDR3: CASSQEGAGGELFF
size: -; V: TRBV7-2; J: TRBJ1-4; CDR3: CASSLTGFREKLFF
size: few; V: TRBV7-2; J: TRBJ2-3; CDR3: CASTSGSPADTQYF
size: -; V: TRBV6-1; J: TRBJ2-5; CDR3: CASSEADTVLGTQYF
size: -; V: TRBV29-1; J: TRBJ2-3; CDR3: CSVVGGPPSTDTQYF
size: -; V: TRBV9; J: TRBJ1-6; CDR3: CASSAGQSSYNSPLHF